One and the same sample provided the 21 T cell receptor beta chains below, sequenced in a study of regulatory and conventional T cells in RAG deficiency. The sorted conventional CD4+ T cells were CD25-low and CD127-high, with genomic DNA sequenced. Method: immunoSEQ multiplex PCR; TCRdb's copy keeps in-frame clones and lacks some. The top ten clones hold 3.4% of a sample with roughly 34,000 clones, about 70% of them seen once. The sample was also linked to a second study, of regulatory T cells. That work contributes: The primer mix had 52 TRBV and 13 TRBJ primers.

Material for sequencing was CD4+ effector T cells sorted from blood. These receptors originate from a human donor in good health.

This clone was detected only a few times. The chain links TRBV5-6 to TRBJ1-6, with D maybe TRBD1 (5 bases). V was shortened by 0 bases and J by 0 bases, with 13 bases between the two germline ends. The CDR3 is 18 residues long. The V gene's germline CDR1 is SGHDT and CDR2 YYEEEE. The CDR3 coding sequence is TGTGCCAGCAGCTTGGCCCCTAAGGGGTCCTCCTATAATTCACCCCTCCACTTT. As protein: CASSLAPKGSSYNSPLHF.

This clone came up once. V usage is TRBV19 and J usage is TRBJ1-6; 11 bases map to TRBD1. V gave up 7 bases and J gave up 7 bases; unmatched junction bases: 6. Looked up from germline, CDR1 is LNHDA and CDR2 is SQIVND (reference sequence). The CDR3 is 15 residues long. The CDR3 is CASMVGQGANSPLHF. The CDR3 coding sequence is TGTGCCAGTATGGTCGGACAGGGGGCGAATTCACCCCTCCACTTT.

The chain couples TRBV5-1 to TRBJ1-1, with D possibly matching TRBD1 (6 bases). The germline V and J ends were trimmed by 1 base and 5 bases, with 15 bases remaining between them. There are 15 residues in the CDR3. Looked up from germline, CDR1 is SGHRS and CDR2 is YFSETQ. CDR3: CASSLTGSSSTEAFF. As DNA, the CDR3 is TGCGCCAGCAGCTTGACAGGGTCTTCGAGTACTGAAGCTTTCTTT.

The rearrangement uses TRBV7-8 and TRBJ2-6, with 11 bases lining up with TRBD1. The length of the CDR3 is 20 residues. Germline V gene lookup returns CDR1 SGHVS and CDR2 FQNEAQ. Trimming removed 3 bases from V and 1 base from J; junction bases left unmatched: 11. This CDR3 reads CASSFLLTGTGGSGANVLTF. CDR3 in DNA: TGTGCCAGCAGCTTTCTACTTACCGGGACAGGGGGGTCTGGGGCCAACGTCCTGACTTTC.

The rearrangement links TRBV7-3 to TRBJ2-1; D call uncertain. The CDR3 loop spans 12 amino acids. Trimming stripped 6 bases from V and 7 bases from J, with 10 bases between. Germline V gives CDR1 SGHTA, CDR2 FQGTGA. The CDR3 protein is CASRSSDNEQFF. The CDR3 DNA reads as TGTGCCAGCAGATCCTCCGATAATGAGCAGTTCTTC. Full variable domain (remainder filled in from reference TRBV7-3 and TRBJ2-1): GAGVSQTPSNKVTEKGKYVELRCDPISGHTALYWYRQSLGQGPEFLIYFQGTGAADDSGLPNDRFFAVRPEGSVSTLKIQRTERGDSAVYLCASRSSDNEQFFGPGTRLTVL.

This chain connects TRBV4-1 to TRBJ2-7; 9 positions agree with TRBD2. The CDR3 is 13 residues long. Germline V CDR1 and CDR2: MGHRA, YSYEKL. V trimming: 4 bases; J trimming: 4 bases; junction bases outside the gene matches: 2. DNA of the CDR3: TGCGCCAGCAGCCTGCGGGGGGGGTACGAGCAGTACTTC. Amino acids: CASSLRGGYEQYF.

The V and J genes are TRBV19 and TRBJ1-5, with a possible D match to TRBD1 (5 bases). The V end lost 5 bases, the J end lost 7 bases, and 21 bases lay between the germline ends. The CDR3 length is 16 residues. The V gene's germline CDR1 is LNHDA and CDR2 SQIVND (reference sequence). The CDR3 region is CASSPYVGRTEQPQHF. CDR3 nucleotide sequence: TGTGCCAGTAGTCCCTACGTGGGGCGAACAGAACAGCCCCAGCATTTT.

This chain uses TRBV5-1 with TRBJ2-3; D might be TRBD2 (6 bases). V lost 4 bases to trimming and J lost 3 bases, with 18 bases between them. Germline V gene data show CDR1 as SGHRS and CDR2 as YFSETQ. The CDR3 loop spans 16 amino acids. The CDR3 DNA sequence: TGCGCCAGCAGCCCCGCGTACGTGCGGGAAACAGATACGCAGTATTTT. Amino acid sequence: CASSPAYVRETDTQYF.

V gene TRBV7-2 combines with J gene TRBJ2-3; 13 bases agree with TRBD2. J gave up 2 bases and V 4 bases, and 6 bases lay outside the gene matches. Germline V gives CDR1 SGHTA, CDR2 FQGNSA. The CDR3 is 17 amino acids. As DNA, the CDR3 is TGTGCCAGCAGCTCCCTAGGGACTAGCGGGACCACAGATACGCAGTATTTT. Translated: CASSSLGTSGTTDTQYF.

The chain combines TRBV5-1 with TRBJ2-7; tentatively, D is TRBD1 (5 bases). The CDR3 is made up of 15 amino acids. V was pared by 0 bases and J by 0 bases, with 10 bases between. Germline CDR1 reads SGHRS; CDR2 reads YFSETQ. The DNA for the CDR3 is TGCGCCAGCAGCTTGGAGTGGGGCTCCTCCTACGAGCAGTACTTC. Protein product: CASSLEWGSSYEQYF. The variable domain in full, completed from reference TRBV5-1 and TRBJ2-7, reads KAGVTQTPRYLIKTRGQQVTLSCSPISGHRSVSWYQQTPGQGLQFLFEYFSETQRNKGNFPGRFSGRQFSNSRSEMNVSTLELGDSALYLCASSLEWGSSYEQYFGPGTRLTVT.

This chain uses TRBV9 with TRBJ1-2, with D perhaps TRBD1 (6 bases). Trimming removed 0 bases from V and 7 bases from J, with 16 bases in between. The CDR3 sequence is 15 residues long. Germline loops: CDR1 SGDLS, CDR2 YYNGEE. The CDR3 loop is CASSVAGGRGSGYTF. The CDR3 bases are TGTGCCAGCAGCGTAGCTGGGGGGCGAGGGAGTGGCTACACCTTC. The full variable domain, with the rest looked up from reference TRBV9 and TRBJ1-2, is DSGVTQTPKHLITATGQRVTLRCSPRSGDLSVYWYQQSLDQGLQFLIQYYNGEERAKGNILERFSAQQFPDLHSELNLSSLELGDSALYFCASSVAGGRGSGYTFGSGTRLTVV.

The V and J genes are TRBV5-1 and TRBJ2-5; 8 nucleotides line up with TRBD1. The CDR3 sequence is 14 residues long. V was clipped by 6 bases and J by 9 bases; unmatched bases: 13. The germline gives CDR1 SGHRS, CDR2 YFSETQ. DNA for the CDR3: TGCGCCAGCAACCAGGGGGCGCGAGGGGAGGCCCAGTACTTC. This sequence encodes CASNQGARGEAQYF. The full variable domain, rest sourced from reference TRBV5-1 and TRBJ2-5, is KAGVTQTPRYLIKTRGQQVTLSCSPISGHRSVSWYQQTPGQGLQFLFEYFSETQRNKGNFPGRFSGRQFSNSRSEMNVSTLELGDSALYLCASNQGARGEAQYFGPGTRLLVL.

The chain couples TRBV5-6 to TRBJ1-1; D unresolved. The CDR3 loop spans 15 amino acids. V gave up 4 bases and J gave up 5 bases, with 18 bases separating them. Per the germline V gene, CDR1 is SGHDT and CDR2 is YYEEEE. CDR3 loop: CASSGTQEGRTEAFF. The CDR3 DNA follows: TGTGCCAGCAGCGGTACTCAGGAAGGTAGAACTGAAGCTTTCTTT.

J is TRBJ1-2 and V is TRBV7-3; D remains ambiguous. Trimming left V 3 bases short and J 0 bases short, with 5 bases between. This CDR3 contains 13 residues. In germline, CDR1 is SGHTA, CDR2 FQGTGA. The CDR3 here is CASSFSANYGYTF. The CDR3 nucleotides are TGTGCCAGCAGCTTCTCAGCTAACTATGGCTACACCTTC.

The V gene is TRBV9, the J gene TRBJ1-1; D possibly corresponds to TRBD1 (6 bases). The V end lost 0 bases, the J end lost 5 bases, and 8 bases lay between the germline ends. Germline CDR1 reads SGDLS; CDR2 reads YYNGEE. This CDR3 region has 13 residues. The CDR3 loop is CASSVGGHTEAFF. Written as DNA, the CDR3 is TGTGCCAGCAGCGTAGGGGGACATACTGAAGCTTTCTTT.

The chain has TRBV10-3 and TRBJ2-3; D may match TRBD1 or TRBD2 (5 bases each). Germline V gene sequence: CDR1 ENHRY, CDR2 SYGVKD. The CDR3 covers 16 residues. The V end lost 0 bases, the J end lost 10 bases, and 20 bases lay between the germline ends. The CDR3 here is CAISESGLLGEVSQYF. DNA of the CDR3: TGTGCCATCAGTGAGTCAGGTCTACTAGGGGAAGTCTCGCAGTATTTT.

V is TRBV18 and J is TRBJ1-5; D gene uncertain. V was trimmed by 2 bases and J by 0 bases, leaving 5 bases between them. Germline V gene sequence: CDR1 KGHSH, CDR2 LQKENI. The CDR3 runs to 14 residues. This chain's CDR3 is CASSPGRSNQPQHF. Here the CDR3 DNA reads TGTGCCAGCTCACCAGGACGTAGCAATCAGCCCCAGCATTTT.

This sequence joins TRBV27 and TRBJ1-4, with a possible D match to TRBD1 (6 bases). V shed 2 bases and J shed 10 bases, with 17 bases lying between them. The CDR3 is made up of 15 amino acids. Germline CDR1 and CDR2: MNHEY and SMNVEV (reference sequence). The CDR3 loop reads CASSLEPGHLGKLFF. In DNA form, the CDR3 reads TGTGCCAGCAGTTTAGAGCCGGGACACTTGGGAAAACTGTTTTTT.

The V and J genes are TRBV11-2 and TRBJ1-1; the D gene is possibly TRBD1 (5 bases). V lost 5 bases and J 8 bases, leaving 21 bases between the germline ends. The CDR3 extends over 15 amino acids. Germline V lookup: CDR1 SGHAT, CDR2 FQNNGV. The CDR3 spells CASSQTGTTETEAFF. CDR3 nucleotides: TGTGCCAGCAGCCAAACCGGGACTACAGAGACAGAAGCTTTCTTT.

The V call is TRBV19, the J call TRBJ1-2; TRBD1 matches 12 bases. The CDR3 extends over 18 amino acids. Germline V lookup: CDR1 LNHDA, CDR2 SQIVND (reference sequence). V lost 7 bases, J lost 4 bases, and 16 bases stayed unmatched. The CDR3 sequence is CASTPQGTGGSRGYGYTF. For the CDR3, the DNA is TGTGCCAGTACCCCGCAGGGGACAGGGGGCAGTCGAGGCTATGGCTACACCTTC.

The chain uses TRBV5-4 and TRBJ1-2, with 11 bases lining up with TRBD1. The CDR3 sequence is 17 residues long. Germline V gene lookup returns CDR1 SGHNT and CDR2 YYREEE (reference sequence). J gave up 8 bases and V 0 bases, and 12 bases lay outside the gene matches. This chain's CDR3 is CASSLGPPGQGAWGYTF. CDR3 coding DNA: TGTGCCAGCAGCTTGGGACCCCCTGGACAGGGGGCCTGGGGCTACACCTTC.